The 5 T cell receptor beta chains presented below share a single source sample, sequenced in a study of blood T cell repertoires in COVID-19. Sequencing used immunoSEQ multiplex PCR; TCRdb keeps in-frame clones, though not all of them. Of a few hundred thousand clones detected, around 88% appear once; the ten largest clones hold roughly 1.7%. The material sequenced was peripheral blood. The source of these receptors is a woman in her twenties or thirties with COVID-19, enrolled during active disease.

The chain is built from TRBV6-1 and TRBJ1-2; TRBD1 matches 7 bases. Germline loops: CDR1 MNHNS, CDR2 SASEGT. Unmatched junction bases numbered 6, after V lost 3 bases and J lost 8 bases. This CDR3 contains 13 residues. The CDR3 region is CASSETGLWGYTF. The CDR3, as DNA: TGTGCCAGCAGTGAGACAGGGTTATGGGGCTACACCTTC.

The gene calls are TRBV7-9 and TRBJ1-2; a weak D match, TRBD1 (6 bases). Germline V CDR1 and CDR2: SEHNR, FQNEAQ (reference sequence). V lost 5 bases, J lost 8 bases, and 15 bases lay in between. The CDR3 runs 13 residues. CDR3 sequence: CASSRGGYGGYTF. CDR3 DNA sequence: TGTGCCAGCAGCAGAGGGGGTTATGGAGGCTACACCTTC. Supplemented by reference TRBV7-9 and TRBJ1-2, the full variable domain reads DTGVSQNPRHKITKRGQNVTFRCDPISEHNRLYWYRQTLGQGPEFLTYFQNEAQLEKSRLLSDRFSAERPKGSFSTLEIQRTEQGDSAMYLCASSRGGYGGYTFGSGTRLTVV.

The genes are TRBV29-1 and TRBJ1-1; no clear D. This CDR3 comprises 12 residues. Between the trimmed V and J ends, which lost 7 bases and 0 bases, there was a span of 9 bases. Germline V lookup: CDR1 SQVTM, CDR2 ANQGSEA. The CDR3 reads CSGSVLNTEAFF. In nucleotides, the CDR3 is TGCAGCGGGTCAGTATTGAACACTGAAGCTTTCTTT.

This chain links TRBV7-9 with TRBJ1-6; D may be TRBD1 (6 bases). The CDR3 has 16 residues. Germline V gene lookup returns CDR1 SEHNR and CDR2 FQNEAQ (reference sequence). V was clipped by 5 bases and J by 7 bases, with 18 bases between them. The CDR3, as DNA: TGTGCCAGCAGCCCCAGGGGTGGCAGCCCAAATTCACCCCTCCACTTT. It encodes CASSPRGGSPNSPLHF.

This rearrangement joins TRBV6-6 to TRBJ1-3, with D possibly being TRBD1 (6 bases). Germline lookup yields CDR1 MNHNY and CDR2 SVGAGI (reference sequence). The germline V and J ends were trimmed by 2 bases and 1 base, with 12 bases remaining between them. There are 16 residues in the CDR3. The chain's CDR3 is CASSYPGTKSGNTIYF. In DNA form, the CDR3 reads TGTGCCAGCAGTTACCCCGGGACAAAATCTGGAAACACCATATATTTT.